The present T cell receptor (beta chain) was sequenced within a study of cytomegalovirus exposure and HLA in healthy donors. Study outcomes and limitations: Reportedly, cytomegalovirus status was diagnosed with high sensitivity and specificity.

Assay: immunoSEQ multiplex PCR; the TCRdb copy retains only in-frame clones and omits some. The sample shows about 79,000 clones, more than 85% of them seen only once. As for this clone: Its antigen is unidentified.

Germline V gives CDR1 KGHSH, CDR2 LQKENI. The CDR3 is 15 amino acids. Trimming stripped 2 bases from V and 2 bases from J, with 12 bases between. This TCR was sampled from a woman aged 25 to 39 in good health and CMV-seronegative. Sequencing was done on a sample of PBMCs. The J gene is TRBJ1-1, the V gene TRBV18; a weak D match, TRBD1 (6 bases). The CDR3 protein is CASSPGQTLNTEAFF. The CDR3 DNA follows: TGTGCCAGCTCACCAGGACAGACCTTAAACACTGAAGCTTTCTTT.